One and the same sample provided the 22 T cell receptor beta chains below, sequenced in a study of response to subunit inactivated influenza vaccine. TCRdb reprocessed the RT-PCR reads with MiXCR, giving one entry per CDR3 protein. The repertoire consists of around 520,000 distinct CDR3 sequences, with roughly 12% occurring once and the leading ten covering about 10%. Sequenced here: PBMCs from blood, sampled on the day of vaccination. These receptors came from a man aged 50 to 60 who received an inactivated influenza vaccine.

This clonotype has a handful of counts. This sequence joins TRBV7-9 and TRBJ2-1; a weak D match, TRBD2 (5 bases). Germline V lookup: CDR1 SEHNR, CDR2 FQNEAQ (reference sequence). This CDR3 has 16 residues. V lost 0 bases, J lost 4 bases, and 13 bases lay in between. The CDR3 region has the DNA TGTGCCAGCAGCTTAGCCCGGGGAATCGGGTACAATGAGCAGTTCTTC. This encodes CASSLARGIGYNEQFF.

This clonotype was seen more than once but under ten times. The chain joins TRBV7-2 to TRBJ2-3; D is ambiguous. This CDR3 has 13 amino acids. Germline CDR1 is SGHTA and CDR2 is FQGNSA. Trimming removed 1 base from V and 4 bases from J, with 6 bases in between. The CDR3 protein is CASSLGWADTQYF. For the CDR3, the DNA is TGTGCCAGCAGCTTAGGGTGGGCAGATACGCAGTATTTT.

The CDR3, as DNA: TGTGCCAGCAGCCAGACTCCGGGACGCCTTTCCTACGAGCAGTACTTC. Translated, it gives CASSQTPGRLSYEQYF. The chain links TRBV14 to TRBJ2-7; the D gene could be TRBD1 or TRBD2 (5 bases each). The length of the CDR3 is 16 residues. Trimming cost V 3 bases and J 1 base, with 16 bases left between them. In germline, CDR1 is SGHDN, CDR2 FVKESK.

Many counts were recorded for this clonotype. This chain joins TRBV24-1 and TRBJ2-3; no reliable D call. Between the trimmed V and J ends, which lost 3 bases and 0 bases, there was a span of 12 bases. The CDR3 contains 16 residues. Germline loops: CDR1 KGHDR, CDR2 SFDVKD. The chain's CDR3 is CATSDPRAVSTDTQYF. The CDR3 DNA reads as TGTGCCACCAGTGATCCTAGAGCAGTAAGCACAGATACGCAGTATTTT.

The table lists this clonotype with many counts. CDR3 in amino acids: CASSRTSGGYEQYF. In DNA, the CDR3 is TGTGCCAGCAGCCGGACTAGCGGAGGCTACGAGCAGTACTTC. The V and J genes are TRBV11-2 and TRBJ2-7; TRBD2 agrees at 10 bases. V shed 5 bases, J shed 3 bases, and the junction held 4 bases outside the gene matches. The CDR3 runs to 14 residues. Looked up from germline, CDR1 is SGHAT and CDR2 is FQNNGV. The full variable domain, completed using reference TRBV11-2 and TRBJ2-7, is EAGVAQSPRYKIIEKRQSVAFWCNPISGHATLYWYQQILGQGPKLLIQFQNNGVVDDSQLPKDRFSAERLKGVDSTLKIQPAKLEDSAVYLCASSRTSGGYEQYFGPGTRLTVT.

A few counts support this clonotype. The gene calls are TRBV27 and TRBJ1-2, with 9 bases identical to TRBD1. Looked up from germline, CDR1 is MNHEY and CDR2 is SMNVEV (reference sequence). The junction had 13 bases not matched to a gene; V was cut back by 6 bases and J by 8 bases. The CDR3 runs to 15 residues. The CDR3 DNA reads TGTGCCAGCAGCCGGACCGGGACAGGGCTTGAGGGCTACACCTTC. Translation gives CASSRTGTGLEGYTF.

This chain links TRBV4-2 with TRBJ2-3, with D maybe TRBD2 (6 bases). This CDR3 has 15 amino acids. The V and J ends lost 0 bases and 2 bases respectively, with 9 bases between them. Germline V gene sequence: CDR1 LGHNA, CDR2 YNFKEQ. CDR3: CASSQERRDTDTQYF. For the CDR3, the DNA is TGTGCCAGCAGCCAAGAGCGGCGGGACACAGATACGCAGTATTTT.

This clonotype was detected a few times. The genes are TRBV9 and TRBJ2-3; the D is unclear. This CDR3 has 16 amino acids. The ends were cut back, 1 base at V and 2 bases at J, with 14 bases in the middle. CDR1 is SGDLS, CDR2 YYNGEE, per germline. DNA for the CDR3: TGTGCCAGCAGCGTACTTCGGATGGCCCCCACAGATACGCAGTATTTT. Translating it yields CASSVLRMAPTDTQYF.

This clonotype has a handful of counts. The rearrangement links TRBV9 to TRBJ2-2, with 7 bases matching TRBD2. The CDR3 has 15 residues. Trimming cost V 0 bases and J 5 bases; bases outside gene matches: 4. CDR1 is SGDLS, CDR2 YYNGEE, per germline. CDR3 DNA: TGTGCCAGCAGCGTAGCGGGAGGCCGAACCGGGGAGCTGTTTTTT. Its translation is CASSVAGGRTGELFF.

The J gene is TRBJ1-3, the V gene TRBV5-6; D is ambiguous. CDR3 length: 11 residues. Germline V gene sequence: CDR1 SGHDT, CDR2 YYEEEE. With 2 bases removed from V and 9 bases from J, the gap between germline ends came to 6 bases. DNA of the CDR3: TGTGCCAGCAGCTTCGGTAGCACCATATATTTT. This sequence encodes CASSFGSTIYF.

This clonotype was observed at least ten times. The CDR3 region has the DNA TGTGCCAGCAGTTACTCGATTCAGCGAACCACCTACGAGCAGTACTTC. This sequence encodes CASSYSIQRTTYEQYF. The rearrangement uses TRBV6-5 and TRBJ2-7, with unresolved D. The CDR3 contains 16 residues. Germline V gene sequence: CDR1 MNHEY, CDR2 SVGAGI. With 0 bases removed from V and 2 bases from J, the gap between germline ends came to 14 bases.

In its sample, this clonotype was seen a few times. The genes are TRBV5-1 and TRBJ1-1, with 9 positions matching TRBD1. Per germline, CDR1 SGHRS and CDR2 YFSETQ. The V and J ends lost 2 bases and 2 bases, in that order; junction bases with no gene match: 7. The CDR3 length is 16 residues. The CDR3 here is CASSFRTGVQNTEAFF. CDR3 coding DNA: TGCGCCAGCAGCTTCCGGACAGGGGTACAAAACACTGAAGCTTTCTTT.

The rearrangement joins TRBV4-3 to TRBJ2-3; the match to TRBD1 covers 11 bases. Germline CDR1 is LGHNA and CDR2 is YSLEER. The length of the CDR3 is 15 residues. Germline trimming cut 3 bases from V and 3 bases from J; bases unmatched to any gene: 2. CDR3 sequence: CASSQGTGGTDTQYF. The CDR3 coding sequence is TGCGCCAGCAGCCAGGGGACAGGGGGGACAGATACGCAGTATTTT.

CDR3 in amino acids: CASSYSSRTYYGYTF. CDR3 nucleotides: TGTGCCAGCAGTTACTCGAGCAGGACCTACTATGGCTACACCTTC. This rearrangement joins TRBV6-5 to TRBJ1-2; D is ambiguous. Germline CDR1 is MNHEY and CDR2 is SVGAGI. V was clipped by 0 bases and J by 3 bases, with 11 bases between them. The CDR3 covers 15 residues.

This clonotype occurred a few times. The V and J genes are TRBV29-1 and TRBJ2-7; 9 positions match TRBD1. The germline gives CDR1 SQVTM, CDR2 ANQGSEA. With 7 bases clipped from V and 2 bases from J, the junction kept 6 bases outside the gene matches. This CDR3 spans 13 amino acids. The CDR3 sequence is CSGRDRVTYEQYF. CDR3 coding DNA: TGCAGCGGGCGGGACAGGGTCACCTACGAGCAGTACTTC.

This clonotype occurred a few times. The chain is built from TRBV4-3 and TRBJ2-7; 7 bases line up with TRBD1. Germline V gene lookup returns CDR1 LGHNA and CDR2 YSLEER. The CDR3 consists of 16 residues. With V trimmed by 4 bases and J by 2 bases, 11 bases remained unmatched. CDR3: CASSRETGTSTYEQYF. CDR3 DNA: TGCGCCAGCAGCCGTGAGACAGGGACCTCCACCTACGAGCAGTACTTC.

V is TRBV5-1 and J is TRBJ2-7, with no clear D. Trimming took 4 bases from V and 0 from J, leaving 8 bases between them. Germline values: CDR1 SGHRS, CDR2 YFSETQ. This CDR3 comprises 13 residues. As DNA, the CDR3 is TGCGCCAGCAGCGCACACAGCTCCTACGAGCAGTACTTC. Translation gives CASSAHSSYEQYF. The full variable domain, its missing parts supplied by reference TRBV5-1 and TRBJ2-7, is KAGVTQTPRYLIKTRGQQVTLSCSPISGHRSVSWYQQTPGQGLQFLFEYFSETQRNKGNFPGRFSGRQFSNSRSEMNVSTLELGDSALYLCASSAHSSYEQYFGPGTRLTVT.

This chain links TRBV6-1 with TRBJ2-3, with D uncertain. This CDR3 has 14 amino acids. Between the trimmed V and J ends, which lost 10 bases and 4 bases, there was a span of 18 bases. Germline V lookup: CDR1 MNHNS, CDR2 SASEGT. CDR3 residues: CATKPHLAPDTQYF. CDR3 nucleotides: TGTGCCACCAAGCCGCACTTAGCCCCAGATACGCAGTATTTT.

The V gene is TRBV11-2, the J gene TRBJ2-6; D may be TRBD1 (5 bases). The CDR3 totals 18 residues. Trimming took off 1 base at V and 0 bases at J, with 13 bases between the two ends. Germline assignment: CDR1 SGHAT and CDR2 FQNNGV. CDR3 region: CASSLVQGGTSGANVLTF. In DNA, the CDR3 is TGTGCCAGCAGCTTAGTCCAGGGTGGAACCTCTGGGGCCAACGTCCTGACTTTC.

This rearrangement joins TRBV9 to TRBJ2-7, with TRBD2 identical over 9 bases. Per the germline V gene, CDR1 is SGDLS and CDR2 is YYNGEE. With V trimmed by 0 bases and J by 5 bases, 18 bases remained unmatched. The CDR3 sequence is 19 residues long. The chain's CDR3 is CASSVATPTAGGLSDEQYF. CDR3 in DNA: TGTGCCAGCAGCGTAGCTACTCCCACCGCGGGAGGGCTTAGCGACGAGCAGTACTTC.

This clonotype turned up a few times. The rearrangement joins TRBV11-2 to TRBJ2-6; 10 bases line up with TRBD1. Germline values: CDR1 SGHAT, CDR2 FQNNGV. J was trimmed by 0 bases and V by 1 base; bases with no gene match: 6. This CDR3 is 19 amino acids long. CDR3 sequence: CASSLVPTGGSSGANVLTF. The CDR3 bases are TGTGCCAGCAGCTTAGTCCCGACAGGGGGCTCCTCTGGGGCCAACGTCCTGACTTTC.

This clonotype has just a few counts. V and J are TRBV6-2 or TRBV6-3 and TRBJ2-3, with 7 positions matching TRBD2. Germline trimming cut 6 bases from V and 2 bases from J; bases unmatched to any gene: 11. Germline V gene sequence: CDR1 MNHEY, CDR2 SVGEGT. CDR3 length: 16 amino acids. The CDR3 DNA is TGTGCCAGCAGCCACCAGGGTGCGGGGGACACAGATACGCAGTATTTT. Translation gives CASSHQGAGDTDTQYF.